The entry below describes one TCR beta chain. Germline CDR1 reads KGHSH; CDR2 reads LQKENI. V lost 0 bases and J lost 4; bases outside the gene matches: 3. The CDR3 totals 15 residues. This sample is part of a study of technical replicates of blood from a few donors. This table comes from immunoSEQ multiplex PCR, and its TCRdb copy is limited to in-frame clones, with some not included. The table records approximately 90,000 clones, about 95% of them present only once. The TCR comes from a human donor in good health. The specimen sequenced was T cells isolated from PBMCs. The chain uses TRBV18 and TRBJ2-7; 10 positions agree with TRBD2. The CDR3 nucleotides are TGTGCCAGCTCACCACCTTCTAGCGGGAGTTACGAGCAGTACTTC. Translating gives CASSPPSSGSYEQYF.